These T cell receptor beta chains were read from a single sample in a study of molecular identifiers for immune sequencing clone quantification. TCRdb independently ran MiXCR on the PCR reads; one entry per CDR3 protein. The data contain 400,000 to 600,000 distinct CDR3 sequences, about 22% of them singletons. The source material was naive CD8+ T cells from blood, with Jurkat cell RNA spiked in. The origin of the receptors is a human donor in good health. Some libraries in this study had Jurkat cell RNA spiked in. CDR3s include the opening cysteine and the closing phenylalanine or tryptophan. The D gene is left open where the match is weak. Not all rows give a size; the values are once, few, many and, for expanded clones, a class.

d_gene,v_gene,abundance,j_gene,CDR3aa,CDR3nt
-,TRBV6-2/TRBV6-3,once,TRBJ2-3,CASRPIRGEMTGTQYF,TGTGCCAGCAGACCAATCCGGGGGGAGATGACAGGTACGCAGTATTTT
-,TRBV10-2,-,TRBJ1-1,CASSEWQGEAFF,TGCGCCAGCAGTGAATGGCAGGGGGAAGCTTTCTTT
-,TRBV4-3,many,TRBJ2-3,CASSQDRRTSTDTQYF,TGCGCCAGCAGCCAAGATCGTCGAACTAGCACAGATACGCAGTATTTT
TRBD1,TRBV4-3,-,TRBJ1-1,CASQKDRADRNTEAFF,TGCGCCAGCCAAAAAGACAGGGCTGATAGGAACACTGAAGCTTTCTTT
-,TRBV9,once,TRBJ1-2,CASSATGGANYGYAF,TGTGCCAGCAGCGCTACTGGGGGCGCTAACTATGGCTACGCCTTC
-,TRBV6-5,many,TRBJ2-6,CASTKISGANVLTF,TGTGCCAGCACTAAGATCTCTGGGGCCAACGTCCTGACTTTC
-,TRBV3-1,few,TRBJ2-3,CASSPGRGGNTDTQYF,TGTGCCAGCAGCCCCGGCCGCGGGGGCAACACAGATACGCAGTATTTT
TRBD1,TRBV18,-,TRBJ2-7,CASSLPPGQGAGEQYF,TGTGCCAGCTCACTTCCACCGGGACAGGGGGCGGGCGAGCAGTACTTC
-,TRBV11-2,-,TRBJ1-2,CASSLGTALYYGYTF,TGTGCCAGCAGCTTAGGGACAGCACTATACTATGGCTACACCTTC
TRBD2,TRBV6-5,few,TRBJ2-2,CASSSRVTSGANTGELFF,TGTGCCAGCAGTTCAAGGGTGACTAGCGGCGCGAACACCGGGGAGCTGTTTTTT
-,TRBV4-1,-,TRBJ1-5,CASSQELGQINQPQHF,TGCGCCAGCAGCCAAGAATTGGGACAAATCAATCAGCCCCAGCATTTT
-,TRBV4-3,many,TRBJ1-1,CASSQEGDMNTEAFF,TGCGCCAGCAGCCAAGAGGGCGACATGAACACTGAAGCTTTCTTT
TRBD1,TRBV27,-,TRBJ1-3,CASSSRQGSGNTTYF,TGTGCCAGCAGCTCCCGACAGGGGTCTGGAAACACCACATATTTT
TRBD2,TRBV7-6,many,TRBJ2-7,CASSLELAGTYEQYF,TGTGCCAGCAGCTTAGAACTAGCGGGGACCTACGAGCAGTACTTC
TRBD2,TRBV2,-,TRBJ2-7,CASRTSGEVYEQYF,TGTGCCAGCAGGACTAGCGGGGAGGTTTACGAGCAGTACTTC
TRBD1,TRBV5-1,many,TRBJ1-1,CAILVTGGIAEAFF,TGCGCCATACTTGTGACAGGGGGCATCGCTGAAGCTTTCTTT
-,TRBV19,-,TRBJ2-6,CASKASSSGANVLTF,TGTGCCAGTAAGGCCTCTAGCTCTGGGGCCAACGTCCTGACTTTC
TRBD1,TRBV19,-,TRBJ1-5,CASSWGTGDYSNQPQHF,TGTGCCAGTAGCTGGGGGACAGGAGATTATAGCAATCAGCCCCAGCATTTT
TRBD1,TRBV5-1,many,TRBJ2-7,CASSLSLGQGSSYEQYF,TGCGCCAGCAGCTTGAGTCTCGGACAGGGGAGCTCCTACGAGCAGTACTTC
-,TRBV19,-,TRBJ2-1,CASRLSSSYNEQFF,TGTGCCAGTAGACTGTCCTCCTCCTACAATGAGCAGTTCTTC
TRBD2,TRBV30,few,TRBJ2-3,CAWSLAGGRDTQYF,TGTGCCTGGAGCCTAGCGGGAGGCCGAGATACGCAGTATTTT
-,TRBV30,few,TRBJ2-1,CAWIVYGSEQFF,TGTGCCTGGATTGTCTATGGGAGTGAGCAGTTCTTC
-,TRBV10-3,many,TRBJ1-5,CAISPGQSNQPQHF,TGTGCCATCAGTCCCGGACAGAGCAATCAGCCCCAGCATTTT
TRBD2,TRBV11-2,few,TRBJ2-3,CASSLAPGTSATDTQYF,TGTGCCAGCAGCTTAGCCCCCGGGACTAGTGCCACAGATACGCAGTATTTT
TRBD1,TRBV5-6,-,TRBJ1-2,CASSGDRPYGYTF,TGTGCCAGCAGCGGGGACAGGCCCTATGGCTACACCTTC
TRBD1,TRBV9,few,TRBJ2-7,CASSVHRDRPYEQYF,TGTGCCAGCAGCGTTCACCGGGACAGGCCCTACGAGCAGTACTTC
-,TRBV27,-,TRBJ1-5,CASSEGTDGYNQPQHF,TGTGCCAGCAGTGAGGGAACAGACGGTTACAATCAGCCCCAGCATTTT
TRBD1,TRBV14,-,TRBJ2-1,CASSQDGQGAAYNEQFF,TGTGCCAGCAGCCAAGATGGGCAGGGGGCGGCCTACAATGAGCAGTTCTTC
TRBD1,TRBV7-9,many,TRBJ1-1,CASSHGQGENTEAFF,TGTGCCAGCAGCCACGGACAGGGGGAAAACACTGAAGCTTTCTTT
-,TRBV11-2,-,TRBJ2-7,CASSLEYPGFMYELYF,TGTGCCAGCAGCTTAGAGTATCCCGGGTTCATGTACGAGCTGTACTTC
-,TRBV18,-,TRBJ2-3,CASPAGAGQPDTQYF,TGTGCCAGTCCCGCGGGTGCAGGGCAGCCAGATACGCAGTATTTT
-,TRBV7-9,many,TRBJ2-7,CASSLGSYEQYF,TGTGCCAGCAGCTTGGGGTCCTACGAGCAGTACTTC
TRBD1,TRBV4-1,-,TRBJ2-7,CASGQGRGYEQYF,TGCGCCAGCGGCCAAGGCAGGGGGTACGAGCAGTACTTC
-,TRBV6-5,few,TRBJ1-1,CASSYSMGRNTEAFF,TGTGCCAGCAGTTACTCGATGGGGCGGAACACTGAAGCTTTCTTT
-,TRBV29-1,-,TRBJ2-7,CSVLENSYEQYF,TGCAGCGTTCTAGAAAACTCCTACGAGCAGTACTTC
TRBD1,TRBV27,few,TRBJ1-2,CASYTGAYGYTF,TGTGCCAGCTATACAGGGGCGTATGGCTACACCTTC
-,TRBV2,-,TRBJ2-3,CASSELTTGTDTQYF,TGTGCCAGCAGTGAACTCACGACGGGCACAGATACGCAGTATTTT
TRBD1,TRBV7-9,-,TRBJ2-7,CASSPGGLTYEQYF,TGTGCCAGCAGTCCAGGGGGCCTAACCTACGAGCAGTACTTC
TRBD1,TRBV28,many,TRBJ2-4,CASSLTLTGAKNIQYF,TGTGCCAGCAGTCTAACCCTGACAGGGGCCAAAAACATTCAGTACTTC
TRBD1,TRBV7-9,few,TRBJ2-2,CASSKDRGNTGELFF,TGTGCCAGCAGCAAAGACAGGGGCAACACCGGGGAGCTGTTTTTT
-,TRBV21-1,-,TRBJ1-1,CASRSAGWENTEAFF,TGTGCCAGCAGGTCGGCAGGATGGGAGAACACTGAAGCTTTCTTT
TRBD1,TRBV29-1,many,TRBJ2-3,CSVAGTGDTDTQYF,TGCAGCGTTGCCGGGACAGGAGACACAGATACGCAGTATTTT
-,TRBV19,few,TRBJ1-1,CASSILPLNTEAFF,TGTGCCAGTAGTATACTTCCTCTGAACACTGAAGCTTTCTTT
-,TRBV24-1,-,TRBJ2-2,CATSDRYTGELFF,TGTGCCACCAGTGATCGATACACCGGGGAGCTGTTTTTT
-,TRBV12-3/TRBV12-4,many,TRBJ2-2,CASRSFAGELFF,TGTGCCAGCAGGTCCTTCGCCGGGGAGCTGTTTTTT
-,TRBV13,many,TRBJ1-5,CASSLGPLNQPQHF,TGTGCCAGCAGCTTAGGACCGCTCAATCAGCCCCAGCATTTT
-,TRBV12-3/TRBV12-4,many,TRBJ2-4,CASSFMSGAKNIQYF,TGTGCCAGCAGTTTCATGTCGGGGGCCAAAAACATTCAGTACTTC
-,TRBV30,-,TRBJ2-3,CAWRADTDMQYF,TGTGCCTGGAGGGCGGACACAGATATGCAGTATTTT
-,TRBV12-3/TRBV12-4,-,TRBJ2-7,CASSLIWGYEQYF,TGTGCCAGCAGTTTAATCTGGGGATACGAGCAGTACTTC
-,TRBV3-1,-,TRBJ2-1,CASSQDLTRNNEQFF,TGTGCCAGCAGCCAAGATTTGACTAGGAACAATGAGCAGTTCTTC
-,TRBV12-3/TRBV12-4,-,TRBJ1-2,CASSRRTGYTF,TGTGCCAGCAGTCGACGAACGGGCTACACCTTC
TRBD1,TRBV6-5,many,TRBJ2-7,CASSYTYSRDSLYEQYF,TGTGCCAGCAGTTACACCTATAGTCGGGACAGCCTTTACGAGCAGTACTTC
TRBD2,TRBV29-1,many,TRBJ2-5,CSVEGLADQETQYF,TGCAGCGTCGAAGGACTAGCCGACCAAGAGACCCAGTACTTC
TRBD1,TRBV19,few,TRBJ1-5,CASNPMTGGFQPQHF,TGTGCCAGTAACCCAATGACAGGGGGCTTTCAGCCCCAGCATTTT
-,TRBV20-1,many,TRBJ2-7,CSASRVHEQYF,TGCAGTGCTAGCAGGGTTCACGAGCAGTACTTC
-,TRBV11-2,many,TRBJ1-1,CASSLNAVGNTEAFF,TGTGCCAGCAGCTTAAACGCTGTCGGGAACACTGAAGCTTTCTTT
TRBD1,TRBV7-2,many,TRBJ1-4,CASSLVGTGHPIF,TGTGCCAGCAGCTTAGTAGGGACAGGGCACCCGATTTTT